Listed below are T cell receptor beta chains from one sample, sequenced in a study of blood T cell repertoires in COVID-19. Libraries were prepared by immunoSEQ multiplex PCR; TCRdb keeps only in-frame clonotypes and omits some of them. In the table there are 300,000 to 350,000 clones, roughly 91% of which are singletons. Sequencing used PBMCs or T cells enriched from blood (not recorded which). The receptor set was obtained from a woman aged 30 to 39 who had recovered from COVID-19. Each CDR3 is given with its conserved first and last residue. D genes are given only for firm matches. The size field is filled for only some rows; it gives once, few, many or a size class.

D	J	length	size	V	CDR3	DNA
TRBD2	TRBJ2-5	15	-	TRBV6-5	CASSYPGLAGETQYF	TGTGCCAGCAGTTACCCGGGACTAGCGGGAGAGACCCAGTACTTC
TRBD2	TRBJ2-5	15	-	TRBV5-5	CASSSPAGGIETQYF	TGTGCCAGCAGCTCCCCAGCGGGAGGGATAGAGACCCAGTACTTC
-	TRBJ2-1	14	-	TRBV4-1	CASSQGLLNNEQFF	TGCGCCAGCAGCCAGGGACTTTTAAACAATGAGCAGTTCTTC
TRBD1	TRBJ1-2	19	-	TRBV28	CASSLCRGYGTGSRWVYTF	TGTGCCAGCAGTTTATGTCGGGGCTACGGGACAGGGTCACGGTGGGTCTACACCTTC
-	TRBJ1-5	14	-	TRBV19	CASSLEYSNQPQHF	TGTGCCAGTAGTCTGGAGTATAGCAATCAGCCCCAGCATTTT
TRBD2	TRBJ2-2	17	-	TRBV9	CASSVVPSGRGAGELFF	TGTGCCAGCAGCGTAGTCCCTAGCGGGAGGGGGGCCGGGGAGCTGTTTTTT
-	TRBJ2-1	15	-	TRBV11-3	CASRIGGGEENEQFF	TGTGCCAGCAGGATAGGCGGCGGAGAGGAAAATGAGCAGTTCTTC
TRBD2	TRBJ2-5	13	-	TRBV14	CASRTSGAETQYF	TGTGCCAGCAGGACTAGCGGGGCGGAGACCCAGTACTTC
-	TRBJ2-7	15	-	TRBV7-2	CASSSIRAGVYEQYF	TGTGCCAGCAGCTCTATTCGGGCAGGGGTCTACGAGCAGTACTTC
TRBD1	TRBJ1-2	13	-	TRBV6-2/TRBV6-3	CASSLDRAGGYTF	TGTGCCAGCAGCCTGGACAGGGCAGGAGGCTACACCTTC
TRBD1	TRBJ2-5	14	-	TRBV19	CASSIDRVGETQYF	TGTGCCAGTAGTATTGACAGGGTGGGGGAGACCCAGTACTTC
TRBD1	TRBJ1-2	14	once	TRBV27	CASSSQQGAYGYTF	TGTGCCAGCAGTTCACAACAGGGGGCCTATGGCTACACCTTC
-	TRBJ1-4	14	-	TRBV7-9	CASSLTAFNEKLFF	TGTGCCAGCAGCTTGACAGCGTTTAATGAAAAACTGTTTTTT
-	TRBJ1-6	18	-	TRBV3-1/TRBV3-2	CASSQEDSTRDYNSPLHF	TGTGCCAGCAGCCAAGAGGACAGTACAAGAGATTATAATTCACCCCTCCACTTT
TRBD1	TRBJ2-7	15	-	TRBV5-6	CASSLWDRGLYEQYF	TGTGCCAGCAGCTTGTGGGACAGGGGCCTCTACGAGCAGTACTTC
TRBD1	TRBJ2-7	13	-	TRBV5-4	CASSHGQGYEQYF	TGTGCCAGCAGCCACGGACAGGGCTACGAGCAGTACTTC
-	TRBJ1-4	16	-	TRBV4-1	CASSQDPVTSQEKLFF	TGCGCCAGCAGCCAAGATCCCGTTACGTCACAAGAAAAACTGTTTTTT
-	TRBJ2-3	14	few	TRBV3-1/TRBV3-2	CASSQAEVTDTQYF	TGTGCCAGCAGCCAAGCCGAGGTTACAGATACGCAGTATTTT
-	TRBJ2-3	14	-	TRBV5-5	CASSLDRSTDTQYF	TGTGCCAGCAGCTTGGACAGGAGCACAGATACGCAGTATTTT
-	TRBJ2-7	14	-	TRBV4-2	CASSQSRQVGEQYF	TGTGCCAGCAGCCAATCGCGACAGGTGGGCGAGCAGTACTTC
-	TRBJ2-2	15	-	TRBV7-9	CASSQKSGMLGELFF	TGTGCCAGCAGCCAAAAGTCGGGGATGCTGGGGGAGCTGTTTTTT
TRBD2	TRBJ2-3	18	-	TRBV2	CASSVNAGGQPTTDTQYF	TGTGCCAGCAGTGTCAACGCGGGAGGCCAACCCACAACAGATACGCAGTATTTT
-	TRBJ1-1	16	-	TRBV24-1	CATRPMTGLKNTEAFF	TGTGCCACCAGGCCTATGACAGGCTTAAAGAACACTGAAGCTTTCTTT
TRBD1	TRBJ1-1	14	few	TRBV29-1	CSVERDRVNTEAFF	TGCAGCGTTGAAAGGGACAGGGTGAACACTGAAGCTTTCTTT
-	TRBJ2-5	16	-	TRBV3-1/TRBV3-2	CASSSTSGVGVETQYF	TGTGCCAGCAGCTCTACCTCAGGGGTTGGGGTGGAGACCCAGTACTTC
-	TRBJ2-1	13	once	TRBV28	CASRVLGGEEQFF	TGTGCCAGCAGGGTCCTAGGAGGTGAAGAGCAGTTCTTC
-	TRBJ1-4	12	-	TRBV12-3/TRBV12-4	CASSAPDEKLFF	TGTGCCAGCAGCGCACCAGATGAAAAACTGTTTTTT
-	TRBJ1-2	12	-	TRBV29-1	CSAPTGPYGYTF	TGCAGCGCTCCGACAGGACCCTATGGCTACACCTTC
TRBD2	TRBJ2-1	17	-	TRBV7-9	CASSWGLAGVTYNEQFF	TGTGCCAGCAGCTGGGGACTAGCGGGAGTAACGTACAATGAGCAGTTCTTC
-	TRBJ1-5	15	-	TRBV6-2/TRBV6-3	CASSYHRGGDQPQHF	TGTGCCAGCAGTTACCATAGGGGGGGGGATCAGCCCCAGCATTTT
TRBD2	TRBJ2-1	18	once	TRBV5-1	CASSTGLAGGPSYNEQFF	TGCGCCAGCAGCACGGGACTAGCGGGAGGGCCCTCCTACAATGAGCAGTTCTTC
-	TRBJ1-2	14	-	TRBV19	CASSPLPQFGGYTF	TGTGCCAGTAGCCCCCTTCCGCAGTTTGGTGGCTACACCTTC
TRBD1	TRBJ1-2	15	-	TRBV27	CASGYPVQGARGYTF	TGTGCCAGCGGTTACCCAGTCCAGGGGGCTCGTGGCTACACCTTC
TRBD1	TRBJ1-2	16	-	TRBV7-9	CASSLDPGQGAGGYTF	TGTGCCAGCAGCTTAGACCCGGGACAGGGGGCAGGTGGCTACACCTTC
TRBD2	TRBJ2-1	19	once	TRBV4-2	CASSQDSVQVASGYNEQFF	TGTGCCAGCAGCCAAGATTCTGTTCAGGTGGCTAGCGGCTACAATGAGCAGTTCTTC
-	TRBJ1-4	16	-	TRBV27	CASSSPGHSRREKLFF	TGTGCCAGCAGTTCTCCGGGACACTCCCGGCGGGAAAAACTGTTTTTT
-	TRBJ2-3	16	-	TRBV6-2/TRBV6-3	CASSFVPALLVDTQYF	TGTGCCAGCAGTTTCGTTCCGGCCCTTCTAGTCGATACGCAGTATTTT